The next 21 T cell receptor beta chains were all read from a single sample in a study of shared clonotypes between healthy human individuals. Selected positively for CCR7 and CD45RO-negative, naive CD8 cells excluded terminally differentiated effector memory CD45RA+ cells. Repertoires were generated with immunoSEQ multiplex PCR, while TCRdb's copy carries only in-frame clones and drops some. The top ten hold approximately 0.1% of the sample, which has some 600,000 clones, approximately 96% seen once. Input material: naive CD8+ T cells sorted from blood. The receptors come from a woman aged 25 to 39 in good health.

The rearrangement uses TRBV10-2 and TRBJ2-7; 7 nucleotides line up with TRBD2. Per the germline V gene, CDR1 is WSHSY and CDR2 is SAAADI. The CDR3 covers 14 residues. V was clipped by 6 bases and J by 5 bases; unmatched bases: 10. CDR3 residues: CASRIGAGVNEQYF. CDR3 nucleotides: TGCGCCAGCAGGATTGGGGCGGGAGTCAACGAGCAGTACTTC.

V is TRBV15 and J is TRBJ2-7; 11 nucleotides match TRBD2. The V segment lost 2 bases and the J segment 3 bases; nucleotides outside the gene matches: 6. There are 16 residues in the CDR3. Per germline, CDR1 LNHNV and CDR2 YYDKDF (reference sequence). CDR3 region: CATSRQKTSGNYEQYF. CDR3 in DNA: TGTGCCACCAGCAGACAAAAGACTAGCGGGAACTACGAGCAGTACTTC.

This chain uses TRBV7-2 with TRBJ2-7, with 11 bases identical to TRBD2. This CDR3 spans 16 amino acids. CDR1 is SGHTA and CDR2 is FQGNSA in the germline V gene. J lost 2 bases, V lost 2 bases, and 5 bases had no gene match. CDR3 in amino acids: CASSLLPGLAAYEQYF. CDR3 DNA sequence: TGTGCCAGCAGCTTACTTCCGGGACTAGCGGCCTACGAGCAGTACTTC.

The rearrangement joins TRBV19 to TRBJ2-7; 12 bases line up with TRBD2. V was clipped by 3 bases and J by 4 bases; unmatched bases: 10. The CDR3 sequence is 17 residues long. CDR1 is LNHDA, CDR2 SQIVND, per germline (reference sequence). DNA for the CDR3: TGTGCCAGTAGTATCCCTAAGACTAGCGGGAGTTCTTACGAGCAGTACTTC. Its translation: CASSIPKTSGSSYEQYF.

The J gene is TRBJ1-1, the V gene TRBV7-9; D may be TRBD1 (5 bases). Between the trimmed V and J ends, which lost 8 bases and 3 bases, there was a span of 13 bases. Germline V gene sequence: CDR1 SEHNR, CDR2 FQNEAQ (reference sequence). The CDR3 consists of 13 residues. The DNA for the CDR3 is TGTGCCAGCCGCGCCCCGGGGGACACTGAAGCTTTCTTT. Translated: CASRAPGDTEAFF.

The chain has TRBV29-1 and TRBJ2-7, with D hard to call. This CDR3 region has 14 residues. Germline CDR1 is SQVTM and CDR2 is ANQGSEA. V lost 6 bases, J lost 0 bases, and 15 bases lay in between. CDR3 in amino acids: CSVVGHQGSYEQYF. The CDR3 region has the DNA TGCAGCGTCGTAGGTCACCAAGGCTCCTACGAGCAGTACTTC.

The rearrangement links TRBV5-1 to TRBJ2-7; D uncertain. The germline V gene has CDR1 SGHRS and CDR2 YFSETQ. CDR3 length: 12 residues. The V end lost 5 bases, the J end lost 2 bases, and 8 bases lay between the germline ends. The CDR3 DNA follows: TGCGCCAGCAGGGGAAAAGCCTACGAGCAGTACTTC. This sequence encodes CASRGKAYEQYF.

The J gene is TRBJ2-5, the V gene TRBV15; a possible D gene is TRBD1 (5 bases). Looked up from germline, CDR1 is LNHNV and CDR2 is YYDKDF (reference sequence). The V end was cut by 5 bases, the J end by 2 bases, with 18 bases between. The CDR3 is 16 amino acids. For the CDR3, the DNA is TGTGCCACCAGCCCTCCTAGGCCAGGGTTTCAAGAGACCCAGTACTTC. Its protein is CATSPPRPGFQETQYF.

This chain links TRBV27 with TRBJ2-7, with D unresolved. This CDR3 has 17 residues. The V gene's germline CDR1 is MNHEY and CDR2 SMNVEV (reference sequence). V was clipped by 7 bases and J by 0 bases, with 22 bases between them. The CDR3 region is CASNPRSLNRGSYEQYF. DNA for the CDR3: TGTGCCAGCAACCCCCGGTCCCTGAACCGCGGCTCCTACGAGCAGTACTTC.

The chain has TRBV10-1 and TRBJ2-3, with D unresolved. Germline V gives CDR1 WNHNN, CDR2 SYGVQD (reference sequence). V gave up 2 bases and J gave up 2 bases, with 11 bases separating them. The CDR3 contains 15 residues. CDR3 sequence reads: CASSEGQENTDTQYF. DNA for the CDR3: TGCGCCAGCAGTGAGGGGCAGGAGAACACAGATACGCAGTATTTT.

This chain joins TRBV11-2 and TRBJ2-1; D is unresolved. Per the germline V gene, CDR1 is SGHAT and CDR2 is FQNNGV. V dropped 4 bases and J dropped 6 bases, with 13 bases sitting between them. The CDR3 is 14 amino acids. The CDR3 is CASSWSLEPNEQFF. CDR3 nucleotide sequence: TGTGCCAGCAGCTGGTCCTTAGAGCCCAATGAGCAGTTCTTC. Full variable domain (outside the CDR3, taken from reference TRBV11-2 and TRBJ2-1): EAGVAQSPRYKIIEKRQSVAFWCNPISGHATLYWYQQILGQGPKLLIQFQNNGVVDDSQLPKDRFSAERLKGVDSTLKIQPAKLEDSAVYLCASSWSLEPNEQFFGPGTRLTVL.

The chain joins TRBV9 to TRBJ1-2; 10 bases are a match to TRBD1. Per germline, CDR1 SGDLS and CDR2 YYNGEE. There are 17 residues in the CDR3. The V gene end was trimmed by 2 bases and the J gene end by 4 bases; junction bases not matched to a gene: 11. CDR3 loop: CASSVGTGVERAYGYTF. CDR3 in DNA: TGTGCCAGCAGCGTCGGGACAGGGGTGGAAAGGGCCTATGGCTACACCTTC. Complete variable domain (other parts from reference TRBV9 and TRBJ1-2): DSGVTQTPKHLITATGQRVTLRCSPRSGDLSVYWYQQSLDQGLQFLIQYYNGEERAKGNILERFSAQQFPDLHSELNLSSLELGDSALYFCASSVGTGVERAYGYTFGSGTRLTVV.

This chain joins TRBV7-9 and TRBJ2-5, with a possible D match to TRBD2 (6 bases). The CDR3 runs 15 residues. V was pared by 5 bases and J by 4 bases, with 17 bases between. Germline CDR1 and CDR2: SEHNR and FQNEAQ (reference sequence). The CDR3 DNA follows: TGTGCCAGCAGCCCCCGGCAGGGAGGTGGAGAGACCCAGTACTTC. It is translated as CASSPRQGGGETQYF. The entire variable domain, with the rest obtained from reference TRBV7-9 and TRBJ2-5, is as follows: DTGVSQNPRHKITKRGQNVTFRCDPISEHNRLYWYRQTLGQGPEFLTYFQNEAQLEKSRLLSDRFSAERPKGSFSTLEIQRTEQGDSAMYLCASSPRQGGGETQYFGPGTRLLVL.

This clone was observed once. The chain combines TRBV10-3 with TRBJ2-1, with 14 bases aligning to TRBD2. V shed 3 bases and J 5 bases; nucleotides not matched to a gene: 6. This CDR3 has 17 amino acids. Germline V gene lookup returns CDR1 ENHRY and CDR2 SYGVKD. The CDR3 bases are TGTGCCATCAGTGAAGGGACTAGCGGGAGTCTAGACAATGAGCAGTTCTTC. Its translation is CAISEGTSGSLDNEQFF.

The gene calls are TRBV4-1 and TRBJ2-1; 10 positions match TRBD2. J lost 10 bases, V lost 5 bases, and 5 bases had no gene match. CDR1 is MGHRA and CDR2 is YSYEKL in the germline V gene. This CDR3 is 13 amino acids long. CDR3 nucleotide sequence: TGCGCCAGCAGCAGAGCGGGAGGGCTGGAGCAGTTCTTC. This encodes CASSRAGGLEQFF.

This chain connects TRBV6-1 to TRBJ2-5; a possible D gene is TRBD1 (5 bases). This CDR3 spans 17 amino acids. The V gene lost 2 bases and the J gene lost 2 bases, with 18 bases spanning the gap. Germline V CDR1 and CDR2: MNHNS, SASEGT. The CDR3 coding sequence is TGTGCCAGCAGTGAACTGCCTTTTTGGGGCCAGCAAGAGACCCAGTACTTC. Translating it yields CASSELPFWGQQETQYF.

The chain combines TRBV28 with TRBJ1-4; D is undetermined. V lost 1 base, J lost 5 bases, and 11 bases lay in between. The CDR3 totals 15 residues. CDR1 is MDHEN, CDR2 SYDVKM, per germline. In DNA, the CDR3 is TGTGCCAGCAGTTTATCCCCCACCTCAAATGAAAAACTGTTTTTT. Amino acids: CASSLSPTSNEKLFF.

V gene TRBV2 combines with J gene TRBJ2-7, with TRBD2 matching over 7 bases. The CDR3 totals 14 residues. The trim removed 5 bases at V and 2 bases at J, leaving 6 bases unmatched. Germline CDR1 SNHLY, CDR2 FYNNEI. CDR3 protein: CASSPTSLPYEQYF. The DNA of the CDR3 is TGTGCCAGCAGTCCGACTAGCTTGCCCTACGAGCAGTACTTC.

The gene calls are TRBV27 and TRBJ1-2, with D possibly TRBD1 on 6 matching bases. The V and J ends lost 9 bases and 14 bases respectively, with 13 bases between them. This CDR3 comprises 9 residues. Germline assignment: CDR1 MNHEY and CDR2 SMNVEV (reference sequence). DNA for the CDR3: TGTGCCAGGGCCAGGGGCGGGACCTTC. It specifies CARARGGTF.

The chain employs TRBV19 and TRBJ1-5; D is unclear. Germline CDR1 reads LNHDA; CDR2 reads SQIVND (reference sequence). The CDR3 runs to 16 residues. Trimming took off 3 bases at V and 1 base at J, with 13 bases between the two ends. The CDR3 DNA is TGTGCCAGTAGTATTCTAGCGGGGATGAGCAATCAGCCCCAGCATTTT. It translates to CASSILAGMSNQPQHF.

The rearrangement uses TRBV9 and TRBJ2-2; tentative D call: TRBD2 (5 bases). V gave up 4 bases and J gave up 2 bases, with 15 bases separating them. This CDR3 is 16 amino acids long. Germline V gene lookup returns CDR1 SGDLS and CDR2 YYNGEE. CDR3 DNA: TGTGCCAGCAGCCCCTTGAGGGTCCCCAACACCGGGGAGCTGTTTTTT. Translation gives CASSPLRVPNTGELFF. The whole variable domain, filled in from reference TRBV9 and TRBJ2-2, reads DSGVTQTPKHLITATGQRVTLRCSPRSGDLSVYWYQQSLDQGLQFLIQYYNGEERAKGNILERFSAQQFPDLHSELNLSSLELGDSALYFCASSPLRVPNTGELFFGEGSRLTVL.